This T cell receptor beta chain was recovered during a study of T cell repertoires in cytomegalovirus infection. Study-wide background: Public signatures in TCR beta pointed to CMV infection and matching HLA type. Study outcomes and limitations: Dominating the ex vivo response were HLA-C-restricted CMV-specific TCR beta clonotypes. Frequencies of public TCR beta families were cumulated, and this identified carriers of CMV plus the relevant HLA.

The ends lost 5 bases at V and 4 bases at J; junction bases unmatched: 8. The CDR3 runs 15 residues. Germline CDR1 SGHVS, CDR2 FNYEAQ. One entry per CDR3 protein results from TCRdb running MiXCR on the reads. The data show roughly 180,000 distinct CDR3 sequences, with approximately 18% seen just once and about 25% held by the top ten. Comments on this clonotype: The antigen is unknown.

This TCR came from a human donor in good health (CMV status not recorded). Some clones in this sample may be carry-over from other donors' samples. V usage is TRBV7-6 and J usage is TRBJ1-1, with 9 bases fitting TRBD1. Source material: CD8+ T cells from PBMCs. The CDR3 region has the DNA TGTGCCAGCAGCCGTCGACAGGGGGTACGCACTGAAGCTTTCTTT. It translates to CASSRRQGVRTEAFF.